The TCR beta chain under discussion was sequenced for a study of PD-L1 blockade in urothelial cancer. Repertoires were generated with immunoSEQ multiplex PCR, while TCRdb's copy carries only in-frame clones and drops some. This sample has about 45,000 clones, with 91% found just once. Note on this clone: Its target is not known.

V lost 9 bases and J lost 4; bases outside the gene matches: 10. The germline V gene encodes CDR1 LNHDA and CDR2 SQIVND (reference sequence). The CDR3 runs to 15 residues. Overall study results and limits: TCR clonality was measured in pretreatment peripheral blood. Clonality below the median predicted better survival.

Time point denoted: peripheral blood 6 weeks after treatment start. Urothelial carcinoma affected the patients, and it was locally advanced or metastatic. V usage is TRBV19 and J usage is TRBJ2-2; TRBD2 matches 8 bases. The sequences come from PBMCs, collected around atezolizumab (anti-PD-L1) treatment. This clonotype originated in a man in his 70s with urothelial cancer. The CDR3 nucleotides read TGTGCCAGCGTTTCCGGGAGGGCCAGCACCGGGGAGCTGTTTTTT. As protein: CASVSGRASTGELFF.